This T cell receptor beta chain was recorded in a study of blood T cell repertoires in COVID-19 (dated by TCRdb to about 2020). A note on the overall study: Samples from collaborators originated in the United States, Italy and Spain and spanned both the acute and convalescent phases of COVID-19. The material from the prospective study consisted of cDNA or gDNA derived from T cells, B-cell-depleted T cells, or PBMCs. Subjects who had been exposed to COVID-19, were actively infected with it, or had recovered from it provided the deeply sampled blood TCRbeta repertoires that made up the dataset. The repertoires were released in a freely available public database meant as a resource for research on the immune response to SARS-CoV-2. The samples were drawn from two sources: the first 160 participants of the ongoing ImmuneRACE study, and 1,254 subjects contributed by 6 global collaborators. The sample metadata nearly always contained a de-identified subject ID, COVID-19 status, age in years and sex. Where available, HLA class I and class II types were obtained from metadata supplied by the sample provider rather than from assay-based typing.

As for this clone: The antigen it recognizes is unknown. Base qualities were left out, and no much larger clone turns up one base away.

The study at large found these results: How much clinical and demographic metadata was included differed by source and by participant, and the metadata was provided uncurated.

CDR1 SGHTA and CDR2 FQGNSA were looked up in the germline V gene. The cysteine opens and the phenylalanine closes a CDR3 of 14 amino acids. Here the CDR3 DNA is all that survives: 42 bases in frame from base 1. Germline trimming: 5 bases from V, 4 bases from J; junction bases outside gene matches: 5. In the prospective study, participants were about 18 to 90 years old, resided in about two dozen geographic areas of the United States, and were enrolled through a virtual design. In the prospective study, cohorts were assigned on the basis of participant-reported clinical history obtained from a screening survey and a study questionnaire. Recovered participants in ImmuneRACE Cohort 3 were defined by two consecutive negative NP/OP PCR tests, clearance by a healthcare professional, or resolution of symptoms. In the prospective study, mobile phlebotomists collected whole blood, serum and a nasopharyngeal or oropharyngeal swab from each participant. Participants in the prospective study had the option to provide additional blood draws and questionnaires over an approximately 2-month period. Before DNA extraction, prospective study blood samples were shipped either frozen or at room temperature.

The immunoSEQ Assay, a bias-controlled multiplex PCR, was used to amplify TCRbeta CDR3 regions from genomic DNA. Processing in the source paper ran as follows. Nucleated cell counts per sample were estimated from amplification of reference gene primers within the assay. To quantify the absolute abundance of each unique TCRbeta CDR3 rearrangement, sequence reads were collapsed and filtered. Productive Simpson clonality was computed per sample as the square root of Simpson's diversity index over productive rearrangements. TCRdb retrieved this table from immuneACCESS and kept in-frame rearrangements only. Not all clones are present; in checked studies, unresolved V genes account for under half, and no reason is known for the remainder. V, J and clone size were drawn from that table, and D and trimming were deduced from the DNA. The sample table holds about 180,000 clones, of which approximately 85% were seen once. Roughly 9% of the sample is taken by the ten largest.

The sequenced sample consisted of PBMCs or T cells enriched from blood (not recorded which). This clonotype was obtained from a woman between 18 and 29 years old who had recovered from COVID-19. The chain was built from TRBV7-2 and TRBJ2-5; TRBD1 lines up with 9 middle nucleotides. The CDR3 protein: CASSPRQGVETQYF. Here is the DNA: TGTGCCAGCAGCCCTAGACAGGGGGTAGAGACCCAGTACTTC.